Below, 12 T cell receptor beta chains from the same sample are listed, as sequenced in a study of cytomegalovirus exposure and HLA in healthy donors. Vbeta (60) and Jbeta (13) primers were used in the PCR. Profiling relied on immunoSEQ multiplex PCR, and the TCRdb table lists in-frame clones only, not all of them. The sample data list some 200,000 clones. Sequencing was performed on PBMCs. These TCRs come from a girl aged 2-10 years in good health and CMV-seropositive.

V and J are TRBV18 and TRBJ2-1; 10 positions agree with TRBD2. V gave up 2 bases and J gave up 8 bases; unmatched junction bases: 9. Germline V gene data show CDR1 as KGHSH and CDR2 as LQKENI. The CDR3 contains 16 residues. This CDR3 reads CASSPGFLAGVHEQFF. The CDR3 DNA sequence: TGTGCCAGCTCACCAGGTTTCCTAGCGGGAGTCCATGAGCAGTTCTTC.

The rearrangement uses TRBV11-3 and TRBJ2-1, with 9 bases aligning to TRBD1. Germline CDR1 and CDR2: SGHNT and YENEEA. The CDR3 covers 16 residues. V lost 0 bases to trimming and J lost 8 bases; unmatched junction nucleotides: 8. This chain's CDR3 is CASSLDRGQGSDEQFF. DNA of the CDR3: TGTGCCAGCAGCTTAGATAGGGGACAGGGTAGTGATGAGCAGTTCTTC. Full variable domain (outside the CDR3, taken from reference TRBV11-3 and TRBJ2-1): EAGVVQSPRYKIIEKKQPVAFWCNPISGHNTLYWYLQNLGQGPELLIRYENEEAVDDSQLPKDRFSAERLKGVDSTLKIQPAELGDSAVYLCASSLDRGQGSDEQFFGPGTRLTVL.

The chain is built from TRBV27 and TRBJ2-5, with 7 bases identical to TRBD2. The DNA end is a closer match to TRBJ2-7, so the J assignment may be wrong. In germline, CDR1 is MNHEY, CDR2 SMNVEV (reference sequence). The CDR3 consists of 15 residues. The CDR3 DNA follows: TGTGCCAGCAGTATTACGGTCGGGAGGACCTACGAGCAGTACTTC. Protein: CASSITVGRTYEQYF.

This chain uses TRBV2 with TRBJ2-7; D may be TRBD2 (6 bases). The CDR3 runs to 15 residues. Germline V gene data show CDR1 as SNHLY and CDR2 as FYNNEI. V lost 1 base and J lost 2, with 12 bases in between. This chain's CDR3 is CASSEGGGIAYEQYF. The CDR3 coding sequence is TGTGCCAGCAGTGAAGGAGGAGGGATCGCCTACGAGCAGTACTTC.

The DNA of the CDR3 is TGTGCCAGCAGCCAAGTGTTGCGGGAGGGCCTCATCCAACCTACTGCGCAGTATTTT. This encodes CASSQVLREGLIQPTAQYF. V gene TRBV14 combines with J gene TRBJ2-3; 9 bases line up with TRBD2. Germline CDR1 reads SGHDN; CDR2 reads FVKESK. The CDR3 is 19 amino acids. J was trimmed by 10 bases and V by 1 base; bases with no gene match: 21.

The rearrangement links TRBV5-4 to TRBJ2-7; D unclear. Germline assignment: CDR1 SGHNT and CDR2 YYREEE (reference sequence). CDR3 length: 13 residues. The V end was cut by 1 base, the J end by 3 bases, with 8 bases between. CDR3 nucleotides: TGTGCCAGCAGCTTGTCCACCGGCTACGAGCAGTACTTC. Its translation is CASSLSTGYEQYF.

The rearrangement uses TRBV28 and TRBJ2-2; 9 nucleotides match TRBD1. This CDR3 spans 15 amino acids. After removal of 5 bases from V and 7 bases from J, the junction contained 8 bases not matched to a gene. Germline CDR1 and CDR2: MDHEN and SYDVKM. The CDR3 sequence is CASSTGTGPVGELFF. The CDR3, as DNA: TGTGCCAGCAGTACCGGGACAGGGCCGGTCGGGGAGCTGTTTTTT.

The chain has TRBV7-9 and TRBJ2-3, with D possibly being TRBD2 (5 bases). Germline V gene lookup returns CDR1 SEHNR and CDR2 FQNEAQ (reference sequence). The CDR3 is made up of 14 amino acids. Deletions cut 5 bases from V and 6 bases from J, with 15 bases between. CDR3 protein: CASSPPRGGDTQYF. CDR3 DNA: TGTGCCAGCAGCCCCCCACGGGGTGGCGATACGCAGTATTTT.

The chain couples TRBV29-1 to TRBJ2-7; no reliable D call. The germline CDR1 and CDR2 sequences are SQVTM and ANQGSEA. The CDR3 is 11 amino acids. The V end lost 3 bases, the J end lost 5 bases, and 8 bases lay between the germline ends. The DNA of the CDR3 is TGCAGCGTTGACGGTGCCGACGAGCAGTACTTC. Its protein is CSVDGADEQYF.

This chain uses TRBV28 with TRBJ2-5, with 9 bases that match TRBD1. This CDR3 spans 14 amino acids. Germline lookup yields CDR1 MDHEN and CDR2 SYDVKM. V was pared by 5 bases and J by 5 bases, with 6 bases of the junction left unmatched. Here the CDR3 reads CASSTNRGPETQYF. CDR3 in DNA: TGTGCCAGCAGTACAAACAGGGGGCCGGAGACCCAGTACTTC.

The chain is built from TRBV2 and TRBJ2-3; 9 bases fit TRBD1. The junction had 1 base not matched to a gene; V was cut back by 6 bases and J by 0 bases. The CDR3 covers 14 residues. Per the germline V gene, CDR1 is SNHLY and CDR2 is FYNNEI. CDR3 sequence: CASRQGASTDTQYF. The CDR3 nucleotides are TGTGCCAGCAGACAGGGGGCGAGCACAGATACGCAGTATTTT.

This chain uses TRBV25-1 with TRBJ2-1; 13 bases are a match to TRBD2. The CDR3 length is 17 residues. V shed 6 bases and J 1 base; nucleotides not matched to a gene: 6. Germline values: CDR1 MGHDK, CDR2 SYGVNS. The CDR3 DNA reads TGTGCCAGCAGACGGACTAGCGGGAGTGCATCCTACAATGAGCAGTTCTTC. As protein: CASRRTSGSASYNEQFF.